The present TCR beta chain was sequenced within a study of T cell repertoires in cytomegalovirus infection. Across the whole study: It was the public TCR beta signatures that indicated both CMV infection and matching HLA type. Findings of the study overall: Adding up the frequency of public TCR beta families identified people who carried CMV plus the relevant HLA.

This clonotype has at least ten counts. Antigen: not known. TCRdb re-analysed the reads in MiXCR, keeping a single row per CDR3 protein. The table lists over 100,000 distinct CDR3 sequences, 10% of them singletons, with 31% in the top ten. The germline gives CDR1 SEHNR, CDR2 FQNEAQ (reference sequence). CDR3 size: 14 residues. Trimming took 2 bases from V and 2 from J, leaving 9 bases between them. This clonotype originated in a human donor in good health (CMV status not recorded). Some clones in this sample may be carry-over from other donors' samples. The sample consisted of PBMCs, sequenced either directly or after in vitro stimulation (not recorded which). J is TRBJ1-1 and V is TRBV7-9, with D uncertain. CDR3 protein: CASSLFATNTEAFF. The CDR3 DNA reads as TGTGCCAGCAGCTTATTCGCAACTAACACTGAAGCTTTCTTT. The full variable domain, its missing parts supplied by reference TRBV7-9 and TRBJ1-1, is DTGVSQNPRHKITKRGQNVTFRCDPISEHNRLYWYRQTLGQGPEFLTYFQNEAQLEKSRLLSDRFSAERPKGSFSTLEIQRTEQGDSAMYLCASSLFATNTEAFFGQGTRLTVV.